This passage covers 27 T cell receptor beta chains from one sample sequenced in a study of blood T cell repertoires in COVID-19. Using immunoSEQ multiplex PCR, the repertoire was profiled, and TCRdb retains in-frame clones only, with some absent. Among approximately 100,000 clones listed, around 80% were seen once. Sequenced material: peripheral blood. The receptors here all came from a man between 65 and 85 years old with acute or convalescent COVID-19.

The chain combines TRBV15 with TRBJ1-1; 8 nucleotides line up with TRBD1. Losses at the gene ends were 2 bases for V and 4 bases for J; bases not matched to a gene: 9. Germline V gene lookup returns CDR1 LNHNV and CDR2 YYDKDF (reference sequence). The CDR3 is 16 residues long. CDR3 sequence (DNA): TGTGCCACCAGCAGACAATTGACCGGGACAGGCACTGAAGCTTTCTTT. Amino acid sequence: CATSRQLTGTGTEAFF.

V is TRBV5-1 and J is TRBJ1-4; TRBD1 might be the D (6 bases). Germline CDR1 SGHRS, CDR2 YFSETQ. Trimming took off 0 bases at V and 6 bases at J, with 15 bases between the two ends. CDR3 length: 16 residues. CDR3: CASSLGTRGGDEKLFF. The CDR3 DNA sequence: TGCGCCAGCAGCTTGGGTACCAGGGGAGGGGATGAAAAACTGTTTTTT.

The chain joins TRBV21-1 to TRBJ2-1; the DNA was not compared with TRBD2, the D call given in the table. TRBV21-1 represents a pseudogene. This CDR3 is 17 amino acids long. CDR3 DNA sequence: TGTGCCAGCAGCAAATCTATAGTCCAAAGCTCCTACAATGAGCAGTTCTTC. Its translation: CASSKSIVQSSYNEQFF.

The rearrangement uses TRBV19 and TRBJ2-5; possibly TRBD2 for D (6 bases). The CDR3 extends over 15 amino acids. The V gene's germline CDR1 is LNHDA and CDR2 SQIVND (reference sequence). The V end lost 5 bases, the J end lost 5 bases, and 18 bases lay between the germline ends. CDR3 sequence: CASSSKPGTWETQYF. The DNA for the CDR3 is TGTGCCAGTAGTTCGAAGCCCGGGACTTGGGAGACCCAGTACTTC.

This clone was recorded a few times. J is TRBJ2-3 and V is TRBV2; weak D call: TRBD2 (7 bases). Germline V gene lookup returns CDR1 SNHLY and CDR2 FYNNEI. The CDR3 length is 13 residues. Between the trimmed V and J ends, which lost 2 bases and 11 bases, there was a span of 14 bases. In DNA form, the CDR3 reads TGTGCCAGCAGTGAAACTCTAGGGGGGGGGCAGTATTTT. Its protein product is CASSETLGGGQYF.

V usage is TRBV7-9 and J usage is TRBJ2-7, with 9 bases matching TRBD1. Germline CDR1 SEHNR, CDR2 FQNEAQ (reference sequence). The CDR3 has 15 residues. The junction had 6 bases not matched to a gene; V was cut back by 2 bases and J by 4 bases. This chain's CDR3 is CASSLTMDRGYEQYF. DNA for the CDR3: TGTGCCAGCAGCTTAACTATGGACAGGGGTTACGAGCAGTACTTC. The full variable domain, its missing parts supplied by reference TRBV7-9 and TRBJ2-7, is DTGVSQNPRHKITKRGQNVTFRCDPISEHNRLYWYRQTLGQGPEFLTYFQNEAQLEKSRLLSDRFSAERPKGSFSTLEIQRTEQGDSAMYLCASSLTMDRGYEQYFGPGTRLTVT.

The CDR3 sequence: CAWSEGNYGYTF. In DNA, the CDR3 is TGTGCCTGGAGTGAGGGGAACTATGGCTACACCTTC. V gene TRBV30 combines with J gene TRBJ1-2, with a possible D match to TRBD1 (5 bases). Germline-derived CDR1 and CDR2 are GTSNPN and SVGIG (reference sequence). There are 12 residues in the CDR3. Trimming took off 1 base at V and 2 bases at J, with 5 bases between the two ends.

This chain uses TRBV9 with TRBJ2-1, with TRBD2 as a possible D gene (7 bases). The CDR3 is 12 amino acids. Trimming took off 4 bases at V and 15 bases at J, with 17 bases between the two ends. Germline lookup yields CDR1 SGDLS and CDR2 YYNGEE. CDR3 protein: CASSPYGGLLFF. DNA for the CDR3: TGTGCCAGCAGCCCCTACGGGGGGCTACTGTTCTTC.

This clone was recorded once. The genes are TRBV5-6 and TRBJ2-3, with D tentatively TRBD2 (6 bases). V dropped 1 base and J dropped 6 bases, with 12 bases sitting between them. This CDR3 comprises 14 residues. Germline CDR1 SGHDT, CDR2 YYEEEE. The CDR3 loop is CASSLWNREDTQYF. In nucleotides, the CDR3 is TGTGCCAGCAGCTTGTGGAATCGGGAGGATACGCAGTATTTT.

The chain links TRBV11-1 to TRBJ2-7, with D tentatively TRBD1 (6 bases). V lost 2 bases to trimming and J lost 4 bases, with 18 bases between them. The CDR3 consists of 16 residues. The germline CDR1 and CDR2 sequences are SGHAT and FQDESV (reference sequence). Here the CDR3 reads CASSLSQGTRRYEQYF. Here the CDR3 DNA reads TGTGCCAGCAGCTTAAGCCAAGGGACACGGAGATACGAGCAGTACTTC.

This clone was counted only a few times. This chain joins TRBV28 and TRBJ1-3; D is possibly TRBD1 (5 bases). CDR1 and CDR2 from the germline V gene are MDHEN and SYDVKM. V gave up 6 bases and J gave up 4 bases, with 10 bases separating them. This CDR3 comprises 13 residues. This CDR3 reads CASRRQTGNTIYF. CDR3 sequence (DNA): TGTGCCAGCAGGAGACAGACCGGAAACACCATATATTTT.

The chain is built from TRBV7-2 and TRBJ1-2; 7 positions match TRBD1. The CDR3 spans 14 residues. From germline, CDR1 is SGHTA and CDR2 FQGNSA. V lost 5 bases to trimming and J lost 2 bases; unmatched junction nucleotides: 5. In DNA, the CDR3 is TGTGCCAGCAGCCTGGGACAGTTCAACTATGGCTACACCTTC. This encodes CASSLGQFNYGYTF.

In this sample, this clone turned up once. V usage is TRBV29-1 and J usage is TRBJ2-7; D is perhaps TRBD2 (5 bases). The CDR3 runs 11 residues. Between the trimmed V and J ends, which lost 5 bases and 4 bases, there was a span of 9 bases. Germline-derived CDR1 and CDR2 are SQVTM and ANQGSEA. The CDR3, as DNA: TGCAGCGTTATCATAGCGTACGAGCAGTACTTC. Translation gives CSVIIAYEQYF.

The J gene is TRBJ1-1, the V gene TRBV11-2; D unclear. Germline CDR1 reads SGHAT; CDR2 reads FQNNGV. The ends were cut back, 2 bases at V and 6 bases at J, with 13 bases in the middle. This CDR3 contains 14 residues. As DNA, the CDR3 is TGTGCCAGCAGCTTACAGATAGCCATCCCTGAAGCTTTCTTT. It yields the protein CASSLQIAIPEAFF. The whole variable domain, filled in from reference TRBV11-2 and TRBJ1-1, reads EAGVAQSPRYKIIEKRQSVAFWCNPISGHATLYWYQQILGQGPKLLIQFQNNGVVDDSQLPKDRFSAERLKGVDSTLKIQPAKLEDSAVYLCASSLQIAIPEAFFGQGTRLTVV.

The rearrangement links TRBV9 to TRBJ1-5; no reliable D call. Germline loops: CDR1 SGDLS, CDR2 YYNGEE. The CDR3 contains 14 residues. Trimming pared 0 bases from V and 4 bases from J, leaving 8 bases between. CDR3 nucleotides: TGTGCCAGCAGCGTAGATGGCCAAAATCAGCCCCAGCATTTT. This translates into CASSVDGQNQPQHF. The whole variable domain, filled in from reference TRBV9 and TRBJ1-5, reads DSGVTQTPKHLITATGQRVTLRCSPRSGDLSVYWYQQSLDQGLQFLIQYYNGEERAKGNILERFSAQQFPDLHSELNLSSLELGDSALYFCASSVDGQNQPQHFGDGTRLSIL.

The chain is built from TRBV7-2 and TRBJ2-1, with TRBD1 identical over 8 bases. Germline lookup yields CDR1 SGHTA and CDR2 FQGNSA. With 5 bases clipped from V and 2 bases from J, the junction kept 5 bases outside the gene matches. The CDR3 consists of 15 residues. DNA of the CDR3: TGTGCCAGCAGCGTTGACAGGGGTGCCTACAATGAGCAGTTCTTC. Translating it yields CASSVDRGAYNEQFF.

The chain carries TRBV12-3 or TRBV12-4 and TRBJ1-2; tentatively, D is TRBD1 (6 bases). This CDR3 contains 13 residues. V dropped 5 bases and J dropped 4 bases, with 11 bases sitting between them. CDR3 nucleotide sequence: TGTGCCAGCAGTCCAACAGGGTCCTATGGCTACACCTTC. Translation gives CASSPTGSYGYTF.

CDR3: CASSQERSSGGAFETQYF. In DNA, the CDR3 is TGTGCCAGCAGCCAAGAACGGTCTAGCGGGGGGGCATTTGAGACCCAGTACTTC. The V and J genes are TRBV3-1 (or the pseudogene TRBV3-2) and TRBJ2-5; 12 positions agree with TRBD2. The CDR3 contains 18 residues. Germline CDR1 is LGHDT and CDR2 is YNNKEL (reference sequence). J gave up 5 bases and V 0 bases, and 10 bases lay outside the gene matches.

This clone has a handful of counts. The chain couples TRBV6-4 to TRBJ2-3; 8 bases are a match to TRBD1. After removal of 3 bases from V and 5 bases from J, the junction contained 4 bases not matched to a gene. The length of the CDR3 is 14 residues. CDR1 and CDR2 from the germline V gene are MRHNA and SNTAGT. The CDR3 bases are TGTGCCAGCAGTGAGCAGGGGGCTGGAGATACGCAGTATTTT. Its translation is CASSEQGAGDTQYF.

The rearrangement uses TRBV27 and TRBJ2-3, with 7 bases matching TRBD1. CDR3 length: 17 amino acids. V shed 4 bases and J 0 bases; nucleotides not matched to a gene: 10. Germline V gene data show CDR1 as MNHEY and CDR2 as SMNVEV (reference sequence). Here the CDR3 DNA reads TGTGCCAGCAGTTCCCGTCCAGACAGGGCTAGCACAGATACGCAGTATTTT. Residues: CASSSRPDRASTDTQYF.

The chain employs TRBV9 and TRBJ1-2, with 8 nucleotides matching TRBD1. The CDR3 spans 15 residues. Germline V CDR1 and CDR2: SGDLS, YYNGEE. V lost 0 bases to trimming and J lost 1 base; unmatched junction nucleotides: 2. The CDR3 DNA sequence: TGTGCCAGCAGCGTAGCAGGGGGCATTAACTATGGCTACACCTTC. As protein: CASSVAGGINYGYTF.

This sequence joins TRBV6-5 and TRBJ1-1; D possibly corresponds to TRBD1 (5 bases). CDR3 length equals 15 residues. Trimming stripped 6 bases from V and 0 bases from J, with 14 bases between. Germline CDR1 and CDR2: MNHEY and SVGAGI. CDR3 in amino acids: CASRPAGGLNTEAFF. For the CDR3, the DNA is TGTGCCAGCAGGCCGGCGGGGGGATTGAACACTGAAGCTTTCTTT.

V is TRBV28 and J is TRBJ1-1, with TRBD1 identical over 7 bases. The trim removed 3 bases at V and 11 bases at J, leaving 12 bases unmatched. Germline V lookup: CDR1 MDHEN, CDR2 SYDVKM. CDR3 length equals 14 residues. The CDR3 is CASSFPDRPREAFF. Written as DNA, the CDR3 is TGTGCCAGCAGTTTCCCGGACAGGCCTCGTGAGGCTTTCTTT.

This sequence joins TRBV30 and TRBJ2-7; maybe TRBD1 (6 bases). This CDR3 contains 13 residues. Trimming stripped 5 bases from V and 1 base from J, with 12 bases between. Germline V gene data show CDR1 as GTSNPN and CDR2 as SVGIG (reference sequence). The CDR3: CAWAPGVSYEQYF. The CDR3 DNA sequence: TGTGCCTGGGCACCAGGGGTGTCCTACGAGCAGTACTTC.

This chain uses TRBV19 with TRBJ2-4; tentative D call: TRBD2 (5 bases). With 8 bases removed from V and 0 bases from J, the gap between germline ends came to 14 bases. The CDR3 extends over 15 amino acids. Germline lookup yields CDR1 LNHDA and CDR2 SQIVND (reference sequence). The CDR3: CASGSAGQAKNIQYF. The CDR3 DNA is TGTGCCAGTGGATCGGCGGGCCAAGCCAAAAACATTCAGTACTTC.

The genes are TRBV5-1 and TRBJ1-1; D is possibly TRBD1 (5 bases). CDR1 and CDR2 from the germline V gene are SGHRS and YFSETQ. The CDR3 has 12 residues. V gave up 1 base and J gave up 7 bases, with 8 bases separating them. CDR3 nucleotide sequence: TGCGCCAGCAGCTTGTTGGGGCTTGAAGCTTTCTTT. Protein: CASSLLGLEAFF.

V and J are TRBV12-3 or TRBV12-4 and TRBJ1-6; D uncertain. The CDR3 runs 13 residues. V was trimmed by 8 bases and J by 6 bases, leaving 11 bases between them. CDR3 in amino acids: CASLRDVNSPLHF. DNA for the CDR3: TGTGCCAGCCTTCGGGATGTTAATTCACCCCTCCACTTT.